This entry describes one T cell receptor beta chain. No antigen is known for it. These data come from a study of shared clonotypes between healthy human individuals. Study overall: CD4 naive and memory got three plates each, CD8 naive two, CD8 memory one.

Overall study findings and caveats: In general, naive subsets displayed greater estimated richness than memory subsets did.

CDR3 size: 15 residues. Trimming stripped 1 base from V and 3 bases from J, with 13 bases between. Per the germline V gene, CDR1 is SGHTA and CDR2 is FQGNSA. On sorted subsets, replicate PCRs used about 200 ng DNA, or 31,000 or so T cell genomes. Assay used: immunoSEQ multiplex PCR; TCRdb lists only in-frame clones, some missing. Of hundreds of thousands of clones listed, nearly 97% are singletons. In the naive CD8 group, cells lacked CD45RO and were positively selected for CCR7, so terminally differentiated effector memory CD45RA+ cells were left out. Each of the donors was a healthy adult who was HIV-negative and had not had a recent acute infection or vaccination.

The origin of this receptor is a woman aged 25 to 45 in good health. Input material: naive CD8+ T cells sorted from blood. The chain has TRBV7-2 and TRBJ2-7; D uncertain. This chain's CDR3 is CASSLVVGQDYEQYF. The CDR3 DNA follows: TGTGCCAGCAGCTTAGTGGTGGGTCAGGACTACGAGCAGTACTTC.